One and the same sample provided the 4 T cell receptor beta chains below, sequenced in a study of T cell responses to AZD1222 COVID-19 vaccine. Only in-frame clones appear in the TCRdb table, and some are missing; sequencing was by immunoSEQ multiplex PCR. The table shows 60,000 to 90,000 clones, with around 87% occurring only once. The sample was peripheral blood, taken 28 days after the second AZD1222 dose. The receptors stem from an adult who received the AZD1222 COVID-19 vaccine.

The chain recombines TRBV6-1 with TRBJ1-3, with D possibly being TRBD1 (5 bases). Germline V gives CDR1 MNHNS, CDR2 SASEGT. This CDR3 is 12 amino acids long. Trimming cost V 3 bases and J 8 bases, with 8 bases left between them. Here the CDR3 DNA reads TGTGCCAGCAGTGACGGGGGACACACCATATATTTT. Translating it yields CASSDGGHTIYF.

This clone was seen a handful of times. The CDR3 loop is CASLEGSGSYNEQFF. CDR3 DNA sequence: TGTGCCAGTTTGGAGGGCTCGGGCTCCTACAATGAGCAGTTCTTC. This chain links TRBV7-2 with TRBJ2-1; possible D gene TRBD2, 6 bases. This CDR3 is 15 amino acids long. Germline CDR1 is SGHTA and CDR2 is FQGNSA. Trimming shortened V by 9 bases and J by 0 bases, and 15 bases separated the two germline ends.

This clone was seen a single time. The chain's CDR3 is CASSIRDHPTDTQYF. The DNA of the CDR3 is TGCGCCAGCAGCATCCGGGACCACCCCACAGATACGCAGTATTTT. The genes are TRBV5-1 and TRBJ2-3, with D possibly called TRBD1 or TRBD2 (5 bases each). This CDR3 contains 15 residues. From germline, CDR1 is SGHRS and CDR2 YFSETQ. With 4 bases removed from V and 2 bases from J, the gap between germline ends came to 14 bases.

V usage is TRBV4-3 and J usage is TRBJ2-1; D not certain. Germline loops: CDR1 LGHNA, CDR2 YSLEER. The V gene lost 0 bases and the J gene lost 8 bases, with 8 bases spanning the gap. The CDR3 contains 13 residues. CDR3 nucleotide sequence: TGCGCCAGCAGCCAAGATGTGCGCCATGAGCAGTTCTTC. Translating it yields CASSQDVRHEQFF.